The 15 T cell receptor beta chains below were found in one sample sequenced in a study of cytomegalovirus exposure and HLA in healthy donors. The data were produced by immunoSEQ multiplex PCR, yet TCRdb's version contains in-frame clones alone and is incomplete. In the table there are a few hundred thousand clones, about 89% of which are singletons. The source material was PBMCs. These receptors were collected from a woman aged 18-30 years in good health and CMV-seronegative.

The CDR3 region is CARSLQSGEQYF. The CDR3 DNA reads TGTGCCAGAAGCCTCCAGTCGGGGGAGCAGTACTTC. The V and J genes are TRBV7-5 and TRBJ2-7; the DNA was not used to check the table's D call, TRBD2. TRBV7-5 is termed a pseudogene. The CDR3 is 12 amino acids.

This chain links TRBV5-6 with TRBJ1-4; 11 bases map to TRBD1. There are 16 residues in the CDR3. Germline V CDR1 and CDR2: SGHDT, YYEEEE. The V gene end was trimmed by 2 bases and the J gene end by 7 bases; junction bases not matched to a gene: 7. In nucleotides, the CDR3 is TGTGCCAGCAGCTTATTCCCCGGGACAGGGGGTGAAAAACTGTTTTTT. Translated, it gives CASSLFPGTGGEKLFF. The whole variable domain, filled in from reference TRBV5-6 and TRBJ1-4, reads DAGVTQSPTHLIKTRGQQVTLRCSPKSGHDTVSWYQQALGQGPQFIFQYYEEEERQRGNFPDRFSGHQFPNYSSELNVNALLLGDSALYLCASSLFPGTGGEKLFFGSGTQLSVL.

The J gene is TRBJ2-5, the V gene TRBV28; TRBD1 might be the D (6 bases). The CDR3 totals 14 residues. The V and J ends lost 8 bases and 0 bases respectively, with 13 bases between them. Germline CDR1 and CDR2: MDHEN and SYDVKM. CDR3: CASQGQGDQETQYF. In nucleotides, the CDR3 is TGTGCCAGCCAGGGGCAGGGAGACCAAGAGACCCAGTACTTC.

The chain combines TRBV11-2 with TRBJ2-1, with TRBD2 matching 8 bases. Germline values: CDR1 SGHAT, CDR2 FQNNGV. After removal of 4 bases from V and 6 bases from J, the junction contained 8 bases not matched to a gene. This CDR3 has 15 residues. CDR3 sequence (DNA): TGTGCCAGCAGCTCCGTAGCGGGGCCTGGCAATGAGCAGTTCTTC. Its protein is CASSSVAGPGNEQFF.

The chain carries TRBV6-5 and TRBJ2-2, with a possible D match to TRBD1 (5 bases). Germline CDR1 and CDR2: MNHEY and SVGAGI. The CDR3 is 13 residues long. The V and J ends lost 6 bases and 5 bases respectively, with 10 bases between them. The DNA of the CDR3 is TGTGCCAGCAGCCTCAGGGCGACCGGGGAGCTGTTTTTT. Protein sequence: CASSLRATGELFF.

The chain carries TRBV19 and TRBJ2-7, with D possibly TRBD1 on 6 matching bases. The CDR3 spans 16 residues. Germline assignment: CDR1 LNHDA and CDR2 SQIVND (reference sequence). Trimming left V 4 bases short and J 3 bases short, with 19 bases between. Written as DNA, the CDR3 is TGTGCCAGTAGTAGAACATCACAGGGTACGGGCTACGAGCAGTACTTC. Its translation is CASSRTSQGTGYEQYF.

The rearrangement uses TRBV30 and TRBJ2-5; no clear D. The V gene's germline CDR1 is GTSNPN and CDR2 SVGIG (reference sequence). V lost 5 bases and J lost 6, with 10 bases in between. The CDR3 contains 11 residues. CDR3 in DNA: TGTGCCTGGGAGGCCCGGAAGACCCAGTACTTC. It specifies CAWEARKTQYF.

With respect to this clone: A junction end diverges from the germline sequence, so it may reflect a read error. The chain recombines TRBV7-9 with TRBJ2-3; 11 positions match TRBD2. CDR1 is SEHNR and CDR2 is FQNEAQ in the germline V gene (reference sequence). The CDR3 is 15 amino acids. The CDR3: CASSVAGGYTDTQYF. The DNA of the CDR3 is TGTGCCAGCAGCGTAGCGGGAGGGTACACAGATACGCAGTATTTT.

The chain links TRBV15 to TRBJ2-3; 10 bases are a match to TRBD2. V lost 4 bases, J lost 3 bases, and 16 bases stayed unmatched. CDR3 length equals 19 residues. Germline assignment: CDR1 LNHNV and CDR2 YYDKDF (reference sequence). The CDR3 bases are TGTGCCACCAGCAAGGGGGGAACTAGCGGGATCATTGGGACAGATACGCAGTATTTT. Protein sequence: CATSKGGTSGIIGTDTQYF.

This chain links TRBV30 with TRBJ2-7, with D perhaps TRBD1 (5 bases). CDR3 length: 13 amino acids. The germline V and J ends were trimmed by 3 bases and 3 bases, with 12 bases remaining between them. The germline V gene encodes CDR1 GTSNPN and CDR2 SVGIG (reference sequence). As DNA, the CDR3 is TGTGCCTGGAGGGAGCCAGGGTACTACGAGCAGTACTTC. This encodes CAWREPGYYEQYF.

This clone occurred once. The chain couples TRBV5-4 to TRBJ2-1; TRBD2 might be the D (6 bases). Germline V gene sequence: CDR1 SGHNT, CDR2 YYREEE (reference sequence). This CDR3 is built from 13 residues. The V end was cut by 1 base, the J end by 5 bases, with 7 bases between. The DNA of the CDR3 is TGTGCCAGCAGCTTGCGACTAGACAATGAGCAGTTCTTC. Protein sequence: CASSLRLDNEQFF. Looking up the rest from reference TRBV5-4 and TRBJ2-1 gives the full variable domain: ETGVTQSPTHLIKTRGQQVTLRCSSQSGHNTVSWYQQALGQGPQFIFQYYREEENGRGNFPPRFSGLQFPNYSSELNVNALELDDSALYLCASSLRLDNEQFFGPGTRLTVL.

The chain combines TRBV7-8 with TRBJ1-1; D is undetermined. Trimming left V 5 bases short and J 1 base short, with 8 bases between. The CDR3 loop spans 13 amino acids. Germline V gene lookup returns CDR1 SGHVS and CDR2 FQNEAQ. For the CDR3, the DNA is TGTGCCAGCAGCCGTACGGGGAACACTGAAGCTTTCTTT. This sequence encodes CASSRTGNTEAFF.

The chain carries TRBV11-2 and TRBJ2-2; 9 bases align to TRBD1. Germline V gene lookup returns CDR1 SGHAT and CDR2 FQNNGV. The J segment lost 7 bases and the V segment lost 3 bases, leaving 6 bases of the junction unmatched. The CDR3 is made up of 15 amino acids. The CDR3 region is CASSFLQGAHGELFF. The DNA for the CDR3 is TGTGCCAGCAGCTTCCTACAGGGGGCGCACGGGGAGCTGTTTTTT.

This clone was found once. The V gene is TRBV27, the J gene TRBJ1-5, with a possible D match to TRBD1 (5 bases). The V gene lost 5 bases and the J gene lost 7 bases, with 18 bases spanning the gap. In germline, CDR1 is MNHEY, CDR2 SMNVEV (reference sequence). This CDR3 is 15 amino acids long. CDR3 protein: CASSPEGGARQPQHF. The CDR3 DNA reads TGTGCCAGCAGTCCTGAGGGAGGGGCTCGACAGCCCCAGCATTTT.

V gene TRBV7-9 combines with J gene TRBJ2-7; 9 bases map to TRBD2. Losses at the gene ends were 1 base for V and 4 bases for J; bases not matched to a gene: 8. The CDR3 consists of 16 residues. Per the germline V gene, CDR1 is SEHNR and CDR2 is FQNEAQ (reference sequence). DNA of the CDR3: TGTGCCAGCAGCTTAGTCCCTAGCGGGGAGACGTACGAGCAGTACTTC. It yields the protein CASSLVPSGETYEQYF.